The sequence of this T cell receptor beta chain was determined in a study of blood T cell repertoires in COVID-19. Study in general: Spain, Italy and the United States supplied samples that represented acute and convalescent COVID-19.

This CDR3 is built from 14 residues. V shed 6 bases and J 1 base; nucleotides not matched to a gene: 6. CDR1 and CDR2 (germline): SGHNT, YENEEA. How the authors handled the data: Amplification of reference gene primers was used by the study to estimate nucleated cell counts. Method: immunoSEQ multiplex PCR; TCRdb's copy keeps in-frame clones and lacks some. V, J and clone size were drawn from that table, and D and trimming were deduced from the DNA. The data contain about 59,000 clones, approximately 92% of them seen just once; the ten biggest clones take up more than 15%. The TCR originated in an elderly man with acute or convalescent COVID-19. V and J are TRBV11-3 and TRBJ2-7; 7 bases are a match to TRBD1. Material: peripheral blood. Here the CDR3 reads CASRHKQGSYEQYF. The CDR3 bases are TGTGCCAGCAGGCATAAACAGGGGTCCTACGAGCAGTACTTC. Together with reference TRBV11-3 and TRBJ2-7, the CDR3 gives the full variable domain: EAGVVQSPRYKIIEKKQPVAFWCNPISGHNTLYWYLQNLGQGPELLIRYENEEAVDDSQLPKDRFSAERLKGVDSTLKIQPAELGDSAVYLCASRHKQGSYEQYFGPGTRLTVT.